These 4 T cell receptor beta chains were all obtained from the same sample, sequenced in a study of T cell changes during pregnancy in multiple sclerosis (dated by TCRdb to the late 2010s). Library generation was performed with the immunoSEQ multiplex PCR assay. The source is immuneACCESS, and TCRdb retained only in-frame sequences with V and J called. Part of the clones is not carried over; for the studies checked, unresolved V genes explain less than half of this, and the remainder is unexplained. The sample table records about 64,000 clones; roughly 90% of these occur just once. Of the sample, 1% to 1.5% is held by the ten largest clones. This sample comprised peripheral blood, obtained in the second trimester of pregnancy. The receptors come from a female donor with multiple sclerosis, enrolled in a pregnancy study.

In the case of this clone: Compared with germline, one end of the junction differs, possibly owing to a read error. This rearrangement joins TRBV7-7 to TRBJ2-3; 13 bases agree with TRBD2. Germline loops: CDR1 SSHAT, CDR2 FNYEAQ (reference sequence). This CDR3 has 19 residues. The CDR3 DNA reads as TGTGCTAGCAGCCCCCGACTAGCGGGGGGAATCTCGAGCACAGATACGCAGTATTTT. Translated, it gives CASSPRLAGGISSTDTQYF.

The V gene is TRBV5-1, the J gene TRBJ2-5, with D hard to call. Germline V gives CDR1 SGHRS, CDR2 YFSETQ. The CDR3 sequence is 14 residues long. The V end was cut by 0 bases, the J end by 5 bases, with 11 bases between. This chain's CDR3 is CASSLGSQRETQYF. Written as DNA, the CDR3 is TGCGCCAGCAGCTTGGGATCCCAGAGGGAGACCCAGTACTTC.

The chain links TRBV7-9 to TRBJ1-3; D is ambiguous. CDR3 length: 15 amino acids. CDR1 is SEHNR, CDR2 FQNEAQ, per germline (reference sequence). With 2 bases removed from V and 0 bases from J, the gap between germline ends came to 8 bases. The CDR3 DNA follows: TGTGCCAGCAGCTTAAGAAACTACTCTGGAAACACCATATATTTT. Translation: CASSLRNYSGNTIYF. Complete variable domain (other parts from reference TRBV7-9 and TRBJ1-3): DTGVSQNPRHKITKRGQNVTFRCDPISEHNRLYWYRQTLGQGPEFLTYFQNEAQLEKSRLLSDRFSAERPKGSFSTLEIQRTEQGDSAMYLCASSLRNYSGNTIYFGEGSWLTVV.

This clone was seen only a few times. For the CDR3, the DNA is TGTGCCAGCAGTGAAACGCCGGGACAGGGAAATGAAAAACTGTTTTTT. Translated, it gives CASSETPGQGNEKLFF. V gene TRBV6-4 combines with J gene TRBJ1-4; 9 positions match TRBD1. The CDR3 contains 16 residues. Germline-derived CDR1 and CDR2 are MRHNA and SNTAGT. The junction had 7 bases not matched to a gene; V was cut back by 3 bases and J by 5 bases.